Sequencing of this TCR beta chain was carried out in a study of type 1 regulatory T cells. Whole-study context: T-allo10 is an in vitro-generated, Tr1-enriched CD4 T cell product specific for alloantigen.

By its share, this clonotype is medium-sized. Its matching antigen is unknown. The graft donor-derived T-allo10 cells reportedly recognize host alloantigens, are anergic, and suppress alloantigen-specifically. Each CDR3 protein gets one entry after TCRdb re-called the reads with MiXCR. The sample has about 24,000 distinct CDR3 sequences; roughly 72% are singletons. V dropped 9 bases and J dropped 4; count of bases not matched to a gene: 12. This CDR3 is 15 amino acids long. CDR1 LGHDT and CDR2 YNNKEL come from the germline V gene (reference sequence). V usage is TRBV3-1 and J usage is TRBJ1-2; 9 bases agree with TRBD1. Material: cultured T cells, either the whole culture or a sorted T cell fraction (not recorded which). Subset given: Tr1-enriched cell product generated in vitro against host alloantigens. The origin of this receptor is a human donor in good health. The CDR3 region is CASGRQGVGSYGYTF. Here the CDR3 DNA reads TGTGCCAGTGGGCGACAGGGGGTTGGCAGCTATGGCTACACCTTC.